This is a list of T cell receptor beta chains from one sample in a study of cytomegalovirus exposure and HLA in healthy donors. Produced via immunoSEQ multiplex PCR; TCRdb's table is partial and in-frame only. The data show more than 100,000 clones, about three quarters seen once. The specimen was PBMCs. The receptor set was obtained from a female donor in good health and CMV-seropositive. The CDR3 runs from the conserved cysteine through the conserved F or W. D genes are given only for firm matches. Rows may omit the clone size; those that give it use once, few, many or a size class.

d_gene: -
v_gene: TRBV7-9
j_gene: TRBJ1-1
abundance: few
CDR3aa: CASSLGFGRRAEAFF
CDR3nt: TGTGCCAGCAGCTTGGGTTTCGGGAGACGAGCTGAAGCTTTCTTT

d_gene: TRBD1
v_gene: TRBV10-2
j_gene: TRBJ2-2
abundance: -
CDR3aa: CASSETGGAGELFF
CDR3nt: TGCGCCAGCTCCGAGACAGGGGGTGCCGGGGAGCTGTTTTTT

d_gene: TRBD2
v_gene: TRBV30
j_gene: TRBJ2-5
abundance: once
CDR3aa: CAWSRTSGRAQETQYF
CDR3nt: TGTGCCTGGAGTCGGACTAGCGGGAGGGCCCAAGAGACCCAGTACTTC

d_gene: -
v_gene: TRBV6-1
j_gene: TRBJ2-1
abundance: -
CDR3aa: CASNQGSSYNEQFF
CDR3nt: TGTGCCAGCAATCAGGGAAGCTCCTACAATGAGCAGTTCTTC

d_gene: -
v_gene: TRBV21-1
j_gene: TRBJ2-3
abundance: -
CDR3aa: CASNRMTVRLGTDTQYF
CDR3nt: TGTGCCAGCAATCGGATGACAGTACGATTAGGCACAGATACGCAGTATTTT

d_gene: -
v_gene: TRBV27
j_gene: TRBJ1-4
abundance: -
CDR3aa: CASSRGSLVDEKLFF
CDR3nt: TGTGCCAGCAGCAGGGGAAGTTTAGTTGATGAAAAACTGTTTTTT

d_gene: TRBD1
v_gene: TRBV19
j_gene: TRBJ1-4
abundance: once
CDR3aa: CASSRDRGNEKLFF
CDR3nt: TGTGCCAGTAGCCGGGACAGGGGAAATGAAAAACTGTTTTTT

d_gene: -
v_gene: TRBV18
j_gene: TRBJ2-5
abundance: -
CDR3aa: CASSDTVRETQYF
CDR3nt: TGTGCCAGCTCAGACACGGTTCGAGAGACCCAGTACTTC

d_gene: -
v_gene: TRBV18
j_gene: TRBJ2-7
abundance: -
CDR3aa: CASSPFQGEQYF
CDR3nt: TGTGCCAGCTCACCATTCCAGGGCGAGCAGTACTTC

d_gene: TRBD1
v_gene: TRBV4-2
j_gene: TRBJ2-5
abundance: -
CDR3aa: CASSHVGQGEETQYF
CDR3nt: TGTGCCAGCAGCCATGTAGGACAGGGGGAAGAGACCCAGTACTTC

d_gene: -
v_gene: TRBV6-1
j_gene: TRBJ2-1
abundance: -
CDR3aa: CASSEAGGIWSYNEQFF
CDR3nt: TGTGCCAGCAGTGAAGCGGGGGGAATATGGTCCTACAATGAGCAGTTCTTC

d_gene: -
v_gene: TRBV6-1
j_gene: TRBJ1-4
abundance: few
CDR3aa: CASSVMVSGEKLFF
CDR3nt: TGTGCCAGCAGTGTAATGGTTTCGGGTGAAAAACTGTTTTTT

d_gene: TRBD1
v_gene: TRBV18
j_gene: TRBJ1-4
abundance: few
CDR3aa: CASSPETGNEKLFF
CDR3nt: TGTGCCAGCTCACCGGAGACAGGGAACGAAAAACTGTTTTTT

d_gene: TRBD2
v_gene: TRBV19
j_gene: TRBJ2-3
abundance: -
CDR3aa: CASSSSGISTDTQYF
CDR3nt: TGTGCCAGTAGTTCTAGCGGGATCAGCACAGATACGCAGTATTTT

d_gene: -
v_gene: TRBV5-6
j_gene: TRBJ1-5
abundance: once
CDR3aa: CASSVDGRRPQPQHF
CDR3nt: TGTGCCAGCAGCGTTGACGGGAGACGTCCTCAGCCCCAGCATTTT

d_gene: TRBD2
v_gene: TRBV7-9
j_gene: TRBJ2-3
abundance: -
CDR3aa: CASSPDRTSGENTDTQYF
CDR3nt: TGTGCCAGCAGCCCCGACCGGACTAGCGGGGAGAACACAGATACGCAGTATTTT

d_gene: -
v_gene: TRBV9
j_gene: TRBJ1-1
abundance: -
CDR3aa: CASSVREGGDTEAFF
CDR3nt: TGTGCCAGCAGCGTAAGGGAGGGGGGAGACACTGAAGCTTTCTTT

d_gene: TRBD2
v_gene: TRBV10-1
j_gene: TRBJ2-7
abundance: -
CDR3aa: CASSGSSGSIHEQYF
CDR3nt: TGCGCCAGCAGTGGATCTAGCGGGAGTATCCACGAGCAGTACTTC

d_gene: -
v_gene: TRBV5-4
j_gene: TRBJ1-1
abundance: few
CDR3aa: CASSERFLSHTEAFF
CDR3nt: TGTGCCAGCAGCGAACGGTTTCTTTCTCACACTGAAGCTTTCTTT

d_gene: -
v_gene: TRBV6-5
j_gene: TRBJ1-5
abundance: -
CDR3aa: CASSYSRVYQPQHF
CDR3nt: TGTGCCAGCAGTTACTCCAGGGTGTATCAGCCCCAGCATTTT

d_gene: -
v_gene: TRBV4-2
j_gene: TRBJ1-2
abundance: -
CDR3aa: CASSDRDYGYPF
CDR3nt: TGTGCCAGCAGCGATCGGGACTATGGCTACCCCTTC

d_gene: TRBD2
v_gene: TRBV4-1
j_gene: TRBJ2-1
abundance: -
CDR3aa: CASSLASGGFDHEQFF
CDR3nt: TGCGCCAGCAGCCTAGCTAGCGGGGGGTTCGATCACGAGCAGTTCTTC